A single sample is the source of the 7 T cell receptor beta chains below, sequenced in a study of blood T cells in healthy people across ages. A sample-barcoded 5' primer and a J-beta primer mix were used in a second PCR of about 7 to 11 cycles. TCRdb reprocessed the 5' RACE reads with MiXCR, giving one entry per CDR3 protein. This sample has about 730,000 distinct CDR3 sequences, with about 42% found just once. Sequencing was carried out using blood. Every receptor here comes from a woman aged 55-69 years in good health.

The chain uses TRBV29-1 and TRBJ2-5, with D perhaps assigned TRBD1 or TRBD2 (5 bases each). This CDR3 is built from 13 residues. Germline CDR1 SQVTM, CDR2 ANQGSEA. The V end was cut by 7 bases, the J end by 5 bases, with 17 bases between. Here the CDR3 DNA reads TGCAGCGCCCCTGGGGCCGGGGACGAGACCCAGTACTTC. It yields the protein CSAPGAGDETQYF.

J is TRBJ2-7 and V is TRBV29-1; no clear D. Germline V lookup: CDR1 SQVTM, CDR2 ANQGSEA. The CDR3 runs 13 residues. V was pared by 3 bases and J by 0 bases, with 9 bases between. This chain's CDR3 is CSVDQDDSYEQYF. The CDR3 region has the DNA TGCAGCGTTGATCAAGACGACTCCTACGAGCAGTACTTC.

The chain joins TRBV5-6 to TRBJ2-7; 8 nucleotides line up with TRBD2. V was pared by 2 bases and J by 5 bases, with 9 bases of the junction left unmatched. The CDR3 length is 15 residues. The V gene's germline CDR1 is SGHDT and CDR2 YYEEEE. CDR3 DNA: TGTGCCAGCAGCTTCCGCGGGCTAGCGGGTAACGAGCAGTACTTC. Amino acid sequence: CASSFRGLAGNEQYF.

The chain links TRBV6-5 to TRBJ1-2; 9 nucleotides match TRBD1. The V segment lost 5 bases and the J segment 7 bases; nucleotides outside the gene matches: 5. Germline V gives CDR1 MNHEY, CDR2 SVGAGI. The CDR3 totals 13 residues. The CDR3, as DNA: TGTGCCAGCAGTGTACAGGGGGCCGTTGGCTACACCTTC. Amino acid sequence: CASSVQGAVGYTF.

This chain joins TRBV21-1 and TRBJ2-7; the DNA was not compared with TRBD1, the D call given in the table. TRBV21-1 is given as a pseudogene. This CDR3 has 15 amino acids. CDR3 DNA: TGTGCCAGCAGCAAAAAGGGGAAAGGGATTTACGAGCAGTACTTC. Residues: CASSKKGKGIYEQYF.

The table lists this clonotype with many counts. This chain joins TRBV20-1 and TRBJ2-5; the match to TRBD1 covers 7 bases. Losses at the gene ends were 2 bases for V and 4 bases for J; bases not matched to a gene: 10. Germline assignment: CDR1 DFQATT and CDR2 SNEGSKA (reference sequence). The CDR3 runs 15 residues. The CDR3 sequence is CSARTPEGAGETQYF. As DNA, the CDR3 is TGCAGTGCTAGAACCCCCGAGGGGGCGGGAGAGACCCAGTACTTC.

The V and J genes are TRBV2 and TRBJ2-5, with D tentatively TRBD1 (6 bases). Germline assignment: CDR1 SNHLY and CDR2 FYNNEI. Trimming removed 1 base at V and 7 bases at J, with 13 bases between. CDR3 length equals 14 residues. Here the CDR3 DNA reads TGTGCCAGCAGTGAAGAGGGGACCAGGGGGACCCAGTACTTC. Translating gives CASSEEGTRGTQYF.